This TCR beta chain was recovered during a study of shared clonotypes between healthy human individuals. Across the study: The plates for each donor numbered three CD4 naive, three CD4 memory, two CD8 naive and one CD8 memory.

The table came from immunoSEQ multiplex PCR; TCRdb's copy has only in-frame clones and leaves some out. The profile shows roughly 1,500,000 clones, about 98.5% of them singletons. All donors qualified as healthy HIV-negative adults and had experienced no recent acute infections or vaccinations. Partitioning of CD4+ cells yielded a CD45RA+ naive subset and a CD45RA-negative memory subset. Broader study findings: Clonotypes that were shared across a handful of donors made up around 5% of naive CD4 clonotypes.

About this clone itself: Its cognate antigen is unknown.

Sequencing input: naive CD4+ T cells sorted from blood. The subset denotes: CD45RA+ positively selected. The receptor was isolated from a young man in good health.

Here the CDR3 DNA reads TGTGCCAGCAGCTTACCCCTCGCAAGTTCTAGCGGGATGTACGAGCAGTACTTC. As protein: CASSLPLASSSGMYEQYF. The chain is built from TRBV7-8 and TRBJ2-7; TRBD2 aligns across 9 bases. This CDR3 contains 18 residues. V shed 2 bases, J shed 4 bases, and the junction held 15 bases outside the gene matches. CDR1 SGHVS and CDR2 FQNEAQ come from the germline V gene.